This T cell receptor (beta chain) was captured in a study of T cell repertoires in cytomegalovirus infection. The wider study: The public TCR beta signatures pointed to both CMV infection and matching HLA type.

V was pared by 0 bases and J by 2 bases, with 5 bases of the junction left unmatched. The V gene's germline CDR1 is DFQATT and CDR2 SNEGSKA (reference sequence). This CDR3 spans 15 amino acids. TCRdb analysed the reads with MiXCR anew, one entry per CDR3 protein. The sample holds some 130,000 distinct CDR3 sequences, 7% to 9.5% seen once. General observations from the study: Clonotypes of TCR beta that were HLA-C-restricted and CMV-specific dominated the ex vivo response.

This clonotype was counted at least ten times. Its antigen is not known. This sequence was found in a human donor in good health (CMV status not recorded). Some clones in this sample may be carry-over from other donors' samples. The sequenced sample was PBMCs. The V gene is TRBV20-1, the J gene TRBJ2-3; 7 nucleotides align to TRBD2. The CDR3 nucleotides are TGCAGTGCTAGAGATATCGGGGGGTTCACAGATACGCAGTATTTT. This translates into CSARDIGGFTDTQYF.